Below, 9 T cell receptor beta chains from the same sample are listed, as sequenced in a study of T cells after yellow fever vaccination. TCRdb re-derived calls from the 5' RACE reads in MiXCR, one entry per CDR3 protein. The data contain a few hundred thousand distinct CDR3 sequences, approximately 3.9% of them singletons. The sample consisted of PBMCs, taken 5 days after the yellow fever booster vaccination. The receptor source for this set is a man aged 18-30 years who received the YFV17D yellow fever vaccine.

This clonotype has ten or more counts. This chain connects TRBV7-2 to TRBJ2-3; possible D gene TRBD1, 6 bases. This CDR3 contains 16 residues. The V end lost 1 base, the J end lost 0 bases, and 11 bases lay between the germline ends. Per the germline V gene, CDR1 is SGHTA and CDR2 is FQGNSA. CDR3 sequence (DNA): TGTGCCAGCAGCTTAGGAGACAGGCTTAGCACAGATACGCAGTATTTT. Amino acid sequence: CASSLGDRLSTDTQYF. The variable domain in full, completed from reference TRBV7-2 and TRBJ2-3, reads GAGVSQSPSNKVTEKGKDVELRCDPISGHTALYWYRQSLGQGLEFLIYFQGNSAPDKSGLPSDRFSAERTGGSVSTLTIQRTQQEDSAVYLCASSLGDRLSTDTQYFGPGTRLTVL.

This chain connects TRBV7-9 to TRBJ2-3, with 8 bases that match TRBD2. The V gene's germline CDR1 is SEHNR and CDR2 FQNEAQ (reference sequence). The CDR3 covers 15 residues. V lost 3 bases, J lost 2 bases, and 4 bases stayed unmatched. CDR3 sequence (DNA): TGTGCCAGCAGCTTTTTACTAGCGGACACAGATACGCAGTATTTT. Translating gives CASSFLLADTDTQYF. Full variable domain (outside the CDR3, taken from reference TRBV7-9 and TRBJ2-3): DTGVSQNPRHKITKRGQNVTFRCDPISEHNRLYWYRQTLGQGPEFLTYFQNEAQLEKSRLLSDRFSAERPKGSFSTLEIQRTEQGDSAMYLCASSFLLADTDTQYFGPGTRLTVL.

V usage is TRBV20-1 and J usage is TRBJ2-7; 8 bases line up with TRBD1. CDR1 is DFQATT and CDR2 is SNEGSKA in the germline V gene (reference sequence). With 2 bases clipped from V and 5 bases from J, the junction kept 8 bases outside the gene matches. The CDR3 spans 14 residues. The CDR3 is CSARRRTGIHEQYF. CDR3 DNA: TGCAGTGCTAGACGACGGACAGGGATCCACGAGCAGTACTTC.

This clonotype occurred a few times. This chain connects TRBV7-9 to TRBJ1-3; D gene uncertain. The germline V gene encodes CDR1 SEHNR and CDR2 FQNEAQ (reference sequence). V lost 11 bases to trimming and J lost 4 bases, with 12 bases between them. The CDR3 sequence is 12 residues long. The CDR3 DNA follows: TGTGCCGGCACCACGGAAGGAAACACCATATATTTT. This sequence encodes CAGTTEGNTIYF.

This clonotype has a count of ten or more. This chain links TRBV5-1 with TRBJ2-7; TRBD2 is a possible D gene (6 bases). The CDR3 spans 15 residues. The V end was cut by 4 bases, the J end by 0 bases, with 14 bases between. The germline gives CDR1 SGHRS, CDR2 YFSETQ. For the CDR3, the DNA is TGCGCCAGCAGCACCACCGGACTAAGCTCCTACGAGCAGTACTTC. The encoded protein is CASSTTGLSSYEQYF.

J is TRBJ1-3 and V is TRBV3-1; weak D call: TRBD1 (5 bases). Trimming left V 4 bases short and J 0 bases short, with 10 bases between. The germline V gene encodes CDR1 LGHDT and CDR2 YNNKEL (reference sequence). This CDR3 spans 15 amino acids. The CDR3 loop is CASSRTGSSGNTIYF. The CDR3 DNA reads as TGTGCCAGCAGCCGCACAGGCTCCTCTGGAAACACCATATATTTT.

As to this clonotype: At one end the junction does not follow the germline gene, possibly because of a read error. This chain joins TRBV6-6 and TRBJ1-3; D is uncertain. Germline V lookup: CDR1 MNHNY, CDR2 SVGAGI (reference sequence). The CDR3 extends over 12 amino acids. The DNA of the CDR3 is TGTGCGAGCAGTCCCGGTCTGCACACCATATATTTT. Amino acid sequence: CASSPGLHTIYF.

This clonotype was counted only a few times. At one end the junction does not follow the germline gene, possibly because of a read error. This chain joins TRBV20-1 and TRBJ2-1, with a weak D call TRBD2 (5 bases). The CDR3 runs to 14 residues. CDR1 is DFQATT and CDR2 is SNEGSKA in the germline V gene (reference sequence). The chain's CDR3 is CSTPKRSSYNEQFF. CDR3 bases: TGCAGTACTCCCAAGCGGTCCTCCTACAATGAGCAGTTTTTC.

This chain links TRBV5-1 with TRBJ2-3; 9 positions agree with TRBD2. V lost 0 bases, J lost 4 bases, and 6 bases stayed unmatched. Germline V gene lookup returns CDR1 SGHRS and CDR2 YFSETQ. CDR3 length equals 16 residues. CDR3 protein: CASSLEVAGGADTQYF. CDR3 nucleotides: TGCGCCAGCAGCTTGGAGGTGGCGGGGGGGGCAGATACGCAGTATTTT.